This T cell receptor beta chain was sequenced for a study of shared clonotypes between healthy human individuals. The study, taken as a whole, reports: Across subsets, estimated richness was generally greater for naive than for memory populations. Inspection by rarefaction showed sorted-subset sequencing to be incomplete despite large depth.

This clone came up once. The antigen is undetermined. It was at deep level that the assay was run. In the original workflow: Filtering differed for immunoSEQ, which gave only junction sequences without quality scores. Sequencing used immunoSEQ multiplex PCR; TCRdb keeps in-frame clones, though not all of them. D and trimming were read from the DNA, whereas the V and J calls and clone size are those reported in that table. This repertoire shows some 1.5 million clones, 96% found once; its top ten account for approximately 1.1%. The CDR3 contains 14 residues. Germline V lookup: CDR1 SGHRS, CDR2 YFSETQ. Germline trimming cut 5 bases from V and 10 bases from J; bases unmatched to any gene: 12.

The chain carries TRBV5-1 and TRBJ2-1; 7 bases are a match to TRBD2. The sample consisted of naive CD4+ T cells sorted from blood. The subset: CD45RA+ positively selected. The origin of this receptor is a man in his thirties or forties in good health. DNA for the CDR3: TGCGCCAGCAGTGTCAGCGGGGTTGTGGGGGAGCAGTTCTTC. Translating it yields CASSVSGVVGEQFF.